The 29 T cell receptor beta chains below were found in one sample sequenced in a study of blood T cell repertoires in COVID-19. This table comes from immunoSEQ multiplex PCR, and its TCRdb copy is limited to in-frame clones, with some not included. The sample carries 250,000 to 350,000 clones, 89% recorded once. Sequencing used peripheral blood. Every receptor here comes from a woman aged 55-75 years with acute or convalescent COVID-19.

The V call is TRBV28, the J call TRBJ1-2, with a tentative D call TRBD1 (5 bases). The CDR3 has 13 amino acids. The germline gives CDR1 MDHEN, CDR2 SYDVKM. The V end was cut by 7 bases, the J end by 0 bases, with 9 bases between. CDR3 in DNA: TGTGCCAGCATGTGGGGGGCTAACTATGGCTACACCTTC. It yields the protein CASMWGANYGYTF.

The sample holds one count of this clone. The chain employs TRBV3-1 (or the pseudogene TRBV3-2) and TRBJ1-6; TRBD1 is a possible D gene (6 bases). V was clipped by 6 bases and J by 8 bases, with 17 bases between them. Germline CDR1 reads LGHDT; CDR2 reads YNNKEL (reference sequence). This CDR3 comprises 15 residues. CDR3 nucleotides: TGTGCCAGCAGAGTCAGGGGAGGGAATGATTCACCCCTCCACTTT. Amino acids: CASRVRGGNDSPLHF.

This clone was seen more than once but under ten times. The DNA of the CDR3 is TGCAGCGTTGAGAACAGCTACGAGCAGTACTTC. Amino acid sequence: CSVENSYEQYF. The J gene is TRBJ2-7, the V gene TRBV29-1; D gene uncertain. Germline CDR1 is SQVTM and CDR2 is ANQGSEA. This CDR3 is 11 amino acids long. Trimming stripped 3 bases from V and 3 bases from J, with 6 bases between.

The chain carries TRBV5-1 and TRBJ1-1, with TRBD1 identical over 10 bases. With V trimmed by 4 bases and J by 3 bases, 12 bases remained unmatched. CDR3 length: 17 amino acids. Germline loops: CDR1 SGHRS, CDR2 YFSETQ. The DNA for the CDR3 is TGCGCCAGCAGCCCATACAGACAGGGGGCTGCGGACACTGAAGCTTTCTTT. This gives the protein CASSPYRQGAADTEAFF.

The chain employs TRBV19 and TRBJ1-1; no reliable D call. The germline V gene encodes CDR1 LNHDA and CDR2 SQIVND (reference sequence). V was cut by 9 bases and J by 2 bases, with 13 bases left in between. CDR3 size: 13 residues. The CDR3 loop reads CASTVRVNTEAFF. DNA for the CDR3: TGTGCCAGCACGGTGAGGGTAAACACTGAAGCTTTCTTT.

The chain employs TRBV28 and TRBJ1-1, with 11 positions matching TRBD1. The CDR3 spans 16 residues. With 7 bases clipped from V and 4 bases from J, the junction kept 11 bases outside the gene matches. CDR1 and CDR2 from the germline V gene are MDHEN and SYDVKM. The chain's CDR3 is CASTKRVGQGGTEAFF. Here the CDR3 DNA reads TGTGCCAGCACTAAACGTGTGGGACAGGGGGGCACTGAAGCTTTCTTT.

V is TRBV7-2 and J is TRBJ1-5; TRBD1 aligns across 7 bases. The CDR3 consists of 15 residues. The ends lost 1 base at V and 4 bases at J; junction bases unmatched: 4. Per the germline V gene, CDR1 is SGHTA and CDR2 is FQGNSA. The CDR3 sequence is CASSLDAGGNQPQHF. In DNA, the CDR3 is TGTGCCAGCAGCTTAGATGCAGGGGGTAATCAGCCCCAGCATTTT.

V gene TRBV5-1 combines with J gene TRBJ1-5, with 11 bases lining up with TRBD1. CDR3 length equals 15 residues. Losses at the gene ends were 0 bases for V and 6 bases for J; bases not matched to a gene: 2. CDR1 and CDR2 from the germline V gene are SGHRS and YFSETQ. In DNA form, the CDR3 reads TGCGCCAGCAGCTTGGGGACAGGGGGCTTTCAGCCCCAGCATTTT. Translation gives CASSLGTGGFQPQHF.

This rearrangement joins TRBV6-5 to TRBJ1-1, with TRBD1 matching 7 bases. Germline V gene sequence: CDR1 MNHEY, CDR2 SVGAGI. CDR3 length: 13 residues. Unmatched junction bases numbered 6, after V lost 4 bases and J lost 7 bases. CDR3 bases: TGTGCCAGCAGTTCCGGGACAGCCTATGAAGCTTTCTTT. Encoded protein: CASSSGTAYEAFF.

In its sample, this clone was seen once. The chain combines TRBV28 with TRBJ2-7, with 10 nucleotides matching TRBD1. J was trimmed by 3 bases and V by 5 bases; bases with no gene match: 7. Germline assignment: CDR1 MDHEN and CDR2 SYDVKM. CDR3 length equals 15 residues. The CDR3 reads CASSLKGQGIYEQYF. The CDR3 DNA reads as TGTGCCAGCAGTCTCAAGGGACAGGGGATCTACGAGCAGTACTTC. The full variable domain, completed using reference TRBV28 and TRBJ2-7, is DVKVTQSSRYLVKRTGEKVFLECVQDMDHENMFWYRQDPGLGLRLIYFSYDVKMKEKGDIPEGYSVSREKKERFSLILESASTNQTSMYLCASSLKGQGIYEQYFGPGTRLTVT.

The J gene is TRBJ2-7, the V gene TRBV29-1, with TRBD1 identical over 7 bases. Germline CDR1 reads SQVTM; CDR2 reads ANQGSEA. Unmatched junction bases numbered 5, after V lost 1 base and J lost 5 bases. CDR3 length: 13 residues. Written as DNA, the CDR3 is TGCAGCGTTGAAGGGACAGGTAGCCACGAGCAGTACTTC. Translation: CSVEGTGSHEQYF.

DNA of the CDR3: TGTGCCAGAGGGGACAGTATGAACACTGAAGCTTTCTTT. This sequence encodes CARGDSMNTEAFF. The rearrangement joins TRBV2 to TRBJ1-1; TRBD1 matches 7 bases. J gave up 0 bases and V 9 bases, and 4 bases lay outside the gene matches. This CDR3 comprises 13 residues. Germline V CDR1 and CDR2: SNHLY, FYNNEI. The whole variable domain, remainder taken from reference TRBV2 and TRBJ1-1, is EPEVTQTPSHQVTQMGQEVILRCVPISNHLYFYWYRQILGQKVEFLVSFYNNEISEKSEIFDDQFSVERPDGSNFTLKIRSTKLEDSAMYFCARGDSMNTEAFFGQGTRLTVV.

This clone was seen a handful of times. The rearrangement joins TRBV6-1 to TRBJ1-1, with D uncertain. The germline V and J ends were trimmed by 2 bases and 5 bases, with 12 bases remaining between them. Per germline, CDR1 MNHNS and CDR2 SASEGT. This CDR3 contains 14 residues. CDR3 DNA: TGTGCCAGCAGTGAAACGGGCGGGGTTACTGAAGCTTTCTTT. Amino acid sequence: CASSETGGVTEAFF.

The chain employs TRBV19 and TRBJ1-5, with D possibly being TRBD1 (5 bases). Germline V gene lookup returns CDR1 LNHDA and CDR2 SQIVND (reference sequence). The CDR3 is made up of 13 amino acids. Trimming took off 10 bases at V and 6 bases at J, with 16 bases between the two ends. The CDR3 nucleotides read TGTGCCACCGGACATGAGTGGGTTCAGCCCCAGCATTTT. This encodes CATGHEWVQPQHF.

The chain has TRBV27 and TRBJ2-5; 13 bases map to TRBD2. The CDR3 is 17 amino acids. With V trimmed by 6 bases and J by 5 bases, 12 bases remained unmatched. Germline values: CDR1 MNHEY, CDR2 SMNVEV (reference sequence). In DNA, the CDR3 is TGTGCCAGCAGCCTTACCGGACTAGCGGGGGAAGCCGAGACCCAGTACTTC. This gives the protein CASSLTGLAGEAETQYF.

This sequence joins TRBV7-2 and TRBJ1-2; D is ambiguous. The CDR3 consists of 15 residues. With 6 bases removed from V and 4 bases from J, the gap between germline ends came to 18 bases. CDR1 is SGHTA, CDR2 FQGNSA, per germline. The CDR3 DNA follows: TGTGCCAGCAGACCATCCCTAGGCGTCAGCTATGGCTACACCTTC. It encodes CASRPSLGVSYGYTF.

The chain uses TRBV5-1 and TRBJ2-7; 10 bases line up with TRBD2. This CDR3 is built from 16 residues. The germline V gene encodes CDR1 SGHRS and CDR2 YFSETQ. V dropped 5 bases and J dropped 2; count of bases not matched to a gene: 10. Here the CDR3 DNA reads TGCGCCAGCAGGCCTGGACTAGCGGTCCCCACCTACGAGCAGTACTTC. Translating it yields CASRPGLAVPTYEQYF.

This chain links TRBV7-2 with TRBJ1-2; D may be TRBD1 (6 bases). This CDR3 has 15 amino acids. CDR1 is SGHTA, CDR2 FQGNSA, per germline. V lost 5 bases to trimming and J lost 3 bases, with 16 bases between them. CDR3 amino acids: CASSDAQGFYYGYTF. CDR3 DNA sequence: TGTGCCAGCAGCGATGCTCAGGGGTTTTACTATGGCTACACCTTC. Based on the CDR3 plus reference TRBV7-2 and TRBJ1-2, the full variable domain is GAGVSQSPSNKVTEKGKDVELRCDPISGHTALYWYRQSLGQGLEFLIYFQGNSAPDKSGLPSDRFSAERTGGSVSTLTIQRTQQEDSAVYLCASSDAQGFYYGYTFGSGTRLTVV.

CDR3 amino acids: CASSLRDSDTIYF. The CDR3, as DNA: TGTGCCAGCAGCTTGCGGGACAGCGACACCATATATTTT. The V and J genes are TRBV7-9 and TRBJ1-3; 7 bases are shared with TRBD1. This CDR3 spans 13 amino acids. After removal of 3 bases from V and 8 bases from J, the junction contained 4 bases not matched to a gene. Germline CDR1 is SEHNR and CDR2 is FQNEAQ (reference sequence).

In its sample, this clone was seen a few times. The junction and the germline gene differ at one end; a read error may be behind it. V usage is TRBV2 and J usage is TRBJ2-7; 11 bases are a match to TRBD2. Germline V CDR1 and CDR2: SNHLY, FYNNEI. The CDR3 covers 15 residues. This chain's CDR3 is CASRGGLADHYKQYF. The CDR3 DNA is TGTGCCAGCAGAGGGGGACTAGCGGACCACTACAAGCAGTACTTC.

This chain links TRBV9 with TRBJ2-1; 12 positions match TRBD1. V lost 0 bases and J lost 10; bases outside the gene matches: 8. The CDR3 is 16 amino acids. Germline V lookup: CDR1 SGDLS, CDR2 YYNGEE. The CDR3 loop reads CASSVVGTGGGEEQFF. DNA of the CDR3: TGTGCCAGCAGCGTAGTGGGGACAGGGGGCGGAGAAGAGCAGTTCTTC.

This clone was counted only a few times. V usage is TRBV6-5 and J usage is TRBJ1-1; a possible D gene is TRBD1 (6 bases). The CDR3 covers 13 residues. The V end was cut by 7 bases, the J end by 5 bases, with 14 bases between. Germline CDR1 MNHEY, CDR2 SVGAGI. In DNA form, the CDR3 reads TGTGCCAGCACCCAGGGAGGGGGAACTGAAGCTTTCTTT. Amino acids: CASTQGGGTEAFF.

The chain combines TRBV5-4 with TRBJ1-1; 7 bases are shared with TRBD1. V lost 4 bases and J lost 4; bases outside the gene matches: 4. From germline, CDR1 is SGHNT and CDR2 YYREEE (reference sequence). The CDR3 is made up of 13 amino acids. The CDR3 DNA sequence: TGTGCCAGCAGCCTGGAGGGGGCCACTGAAGCTTTCTTT. Protein sequence: CASSLEGATEAFF.

The chain uses TRBV19 and TRBJ2-3; 8 nucleotides line up with TRBD2. V shed 2 bases and J 3 bases; nucleotides not matched to a gene: 4. In germline, CDR1 is LNHDA, CDR2 SQIVND (reference sequence). This CDR3 has 15 residues. The chain's CDR3 is CASSILAGQTDTQYF. The CDR3 region has the DNA TGTGCCAGTAGTATACTAGCGGGCCAAACAGATACGCAGTATTTT.

J is TRBJ2-7 and V is TRBV28; 9 bases fit TRBD1. CDR1 is MDHEN and CDR2 is SYDVKM in the germline V gene. This CDR3 comprises 15 residues. The junction had 9 bases not matched to a gene; V was cut back by 5 bases and J by 4 bases. The CDR3 reads CASSPPGQGFYEQYF. The CDR3 DNA reads as TGTGCCAGCAGTCCACCGGGACAGGGTTTTTACGAGCAGTACTTC.

The chain recombines TRBV9 with TRBJ1-2, with unresolved D. This CDR3 comprises 12 residues. The ends were cut back, 3 bases at V and 8 bases at J, with 11 bases in the middle. Germline CDR1 is SGDLS and CDR2 is YYNGEE. The CDR3 is CASSDNGLGYTF. The CDR3 DNA reads TGTGCCAGCAGCGACAATGGTTTAGGCTACACCTTC.

The V call is TRBV5-6, the J call TRBJ1-1; TRBD1 might be the D (5 bases). Looked up from germline, CDR1 is SGHDT and CDR2 is YYEEEE. Trimming removed 1 base at V and 6 bases at J, with 13 bases between. The CDR3 has 14 amino acids. CDR3 coding DNA: TGTGCCAGCAGCTTGATCTCGGGGGGTGCTGAAGCTTTCTTT. This encodes CASSLISGGAEAFF.

The chain carries TRBV4-3 and TRBJ1-2; maybe TRBD1 (5 bases). The CDR3 extends over 15 amino acids. Germline CDR1 reads LGHNA; CDR2 reads YSLEER. The V and J ends lost 3 bases and 5 bases respectively, with 16 bases between them. Written as DNA, the CDR3 is TGCGCCAGCAGCCAGGGACTTATCGACCTATATGGCTACACCTTC. This encodes CASSQGLIDLYGYTF.

The V call is TRBV5-4, the J call TRBJ2-1; D possibly corresponds to TRBD2 (6 bases). Germline-derived CDR1 and CDR2 are SGHNT and YYREEE (reference sequence). The CDR3 is 17 residues long. The V and J ends lost 5 bases and 0 bases respectively, with 18 bases between them. CDR3 in DNA: TGTGCCAGCAGATTCTCGGGCTGGGGGGTCTCCTACAATGAGCAGTTCTTC. It is translated as CASRFSGWGVSYNEQFF.